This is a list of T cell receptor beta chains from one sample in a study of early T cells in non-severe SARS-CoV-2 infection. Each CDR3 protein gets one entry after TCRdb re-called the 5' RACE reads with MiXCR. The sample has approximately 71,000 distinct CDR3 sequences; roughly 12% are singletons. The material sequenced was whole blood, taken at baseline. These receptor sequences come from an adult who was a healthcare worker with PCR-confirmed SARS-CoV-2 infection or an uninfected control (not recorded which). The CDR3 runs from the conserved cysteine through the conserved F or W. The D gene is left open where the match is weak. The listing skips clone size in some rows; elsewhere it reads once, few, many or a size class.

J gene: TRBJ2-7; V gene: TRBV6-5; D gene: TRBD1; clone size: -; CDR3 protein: CASSYTYGQGNEQYF; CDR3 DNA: TGTGCCAGCAGTTACACATACGGACAGGGGAACGAGCAGTACTTC
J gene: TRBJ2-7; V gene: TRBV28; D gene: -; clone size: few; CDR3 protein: CASSPLGLTYEQYF; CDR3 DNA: TGTGCCAGCAGTCCCCTCGGACTTACCTACGAGCAGTACTTC
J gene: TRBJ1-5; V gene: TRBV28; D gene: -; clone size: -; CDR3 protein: CASSLAGAYNQPQHF; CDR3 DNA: TGTGCCAGCAGTTTAGCAGGGGCATACAATCAGCCCCAGCATTTT
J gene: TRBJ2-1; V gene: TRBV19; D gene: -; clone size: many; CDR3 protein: CASATDTNNEQFF; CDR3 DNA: TGTGCTTCGGCAACGGACACAAACAATGAGCAGTTCTTC
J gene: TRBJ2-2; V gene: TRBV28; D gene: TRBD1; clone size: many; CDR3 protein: CASSFRGLANTGELFF; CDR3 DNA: TGTGCCAGCAGTTTCAGGGGGTTAGCGAACACCGGGGAGCTGTTTTTT
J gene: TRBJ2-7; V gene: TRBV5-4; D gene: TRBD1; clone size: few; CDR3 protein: CASSSGQGADEQYF; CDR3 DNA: TGTGCCAGCAGCTCGGGACAGGGGGCTGATGAGCAGTACTTC
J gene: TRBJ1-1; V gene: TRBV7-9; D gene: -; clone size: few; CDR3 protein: CASSVNGYNTEAFF; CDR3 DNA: TGTGCCAGCAGCGTCAATGGGTATAACACTGAAGCTTTCTTT
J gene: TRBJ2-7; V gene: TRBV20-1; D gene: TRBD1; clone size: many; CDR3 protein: CSARGQSYEQYF; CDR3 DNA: TGCAGTGCTAGGGGACAGTCCTACGAGCAGTACTTC
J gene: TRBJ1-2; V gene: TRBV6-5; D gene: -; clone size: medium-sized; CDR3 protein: CASTQGTDGLYGYTF; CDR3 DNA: TGTGCCAGCACTCAGGGGACGGATGGACTCTATGGCTACACCTTC
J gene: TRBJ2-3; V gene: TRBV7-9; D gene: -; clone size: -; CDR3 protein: CASSLTGSDTQYF; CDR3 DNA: TGTGCCAGCAGCTTAACGGGCTCAGATACGCAGTATTTT
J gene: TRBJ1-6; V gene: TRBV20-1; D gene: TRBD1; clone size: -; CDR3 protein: CSVSGTGKVGALHF; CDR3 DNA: TGCAGTGTATCCGGGACAGGGAAGGTTGGAGCCCTCCACTTT
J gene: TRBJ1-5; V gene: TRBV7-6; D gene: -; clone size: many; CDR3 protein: CASSLAGQPQHF; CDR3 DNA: TGTGCCAGCAGCTTAGCTGGTCAGCCCCAGCATTTT
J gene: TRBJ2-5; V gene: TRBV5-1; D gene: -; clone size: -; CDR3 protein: CASSVGPFLQETQYF; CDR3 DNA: TGCGCCAGCAGCGTGGGACCGTTCCTCCAAGAGACCCAGTACTTC
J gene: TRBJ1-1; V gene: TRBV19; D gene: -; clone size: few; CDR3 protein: CASSSTARDTEAFF; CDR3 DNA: TGTGCCAGTAGTTCGACAGCACGGGACACTGAAGCTTTCTTT
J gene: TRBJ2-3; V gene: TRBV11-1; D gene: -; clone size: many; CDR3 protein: CASSLAQTPATDTQYF; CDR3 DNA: TGTGCCAGCAGCTTAGCCCAAACCCCCGCAACAGATACGCAGTATTTT
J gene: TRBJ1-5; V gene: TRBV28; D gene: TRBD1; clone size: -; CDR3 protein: CASSFDRGRNQPQHF; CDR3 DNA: TGTGCCAGCAGTTTCGACAGGGGGCGGAATCAGCCCCAGCATTTT
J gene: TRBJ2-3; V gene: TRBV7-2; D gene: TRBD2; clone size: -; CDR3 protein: CASSPPGLAGGVDTQYF; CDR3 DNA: TGTGCCAGCAGCCCTCCGGGACTAGCGGGGGGGGTGGATACGCAGTATTTT
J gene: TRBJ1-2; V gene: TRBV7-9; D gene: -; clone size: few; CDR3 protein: CASSFGQTFYGYTF; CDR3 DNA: TGTGCCAGCAGCTTCGGACAGACGTTCTATGGCTACACCTTC
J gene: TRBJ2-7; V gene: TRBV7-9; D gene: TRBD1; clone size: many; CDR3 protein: CASSQGGDRTYEQYF; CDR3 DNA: TGTGCCAGCAGCCAGGGCGGGGACAGGACCTACGAGCAGTACTTC
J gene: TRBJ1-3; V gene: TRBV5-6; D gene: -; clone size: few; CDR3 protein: CASSSGDRNTIYF; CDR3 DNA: TGTGCCAGCAGCTCGGGCGATCGAAACACCATATATTTT
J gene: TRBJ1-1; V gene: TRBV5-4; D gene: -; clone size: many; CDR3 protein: CASSFGQGYTEAFF; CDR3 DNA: TGTGCCAGCAGCTTTGGGCAGGGGTACACTGAAGCTTTCTTT
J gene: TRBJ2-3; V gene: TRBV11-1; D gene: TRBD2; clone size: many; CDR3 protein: CASSTPRGGGRGLAGDTDTQYF; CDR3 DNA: TGTGCCAGCAGCACCCCGCGCGGTGGGGGCCGCGGACTAGCGGGGGACACAGATACGCAGTATTTT
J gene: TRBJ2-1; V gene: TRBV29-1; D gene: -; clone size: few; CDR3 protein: CSVVRDAYNEQFF; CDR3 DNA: TGCAGCGTCGTTAGGGACGCTTACAATGAGCAGTTCTTC
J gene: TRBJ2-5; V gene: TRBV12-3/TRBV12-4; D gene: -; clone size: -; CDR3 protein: CASSLSGTPEETQYF; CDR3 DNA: TGTGCCAGCAGTCTGTCTGGGACACCAGAAGAGACCCAGTACTTC
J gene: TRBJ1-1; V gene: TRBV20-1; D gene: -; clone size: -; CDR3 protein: CSAGSSKWGTAFF; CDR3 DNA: TGCAGTGCTGGATCCTCCAAATGGGGTACAGCTTTCTTT
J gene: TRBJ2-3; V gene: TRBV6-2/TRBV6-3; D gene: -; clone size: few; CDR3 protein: CASSYIQLTDTQFF; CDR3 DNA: TGTGCCAGCAGTTATATTCAGCTCACAGATACGCAGTTTTTT
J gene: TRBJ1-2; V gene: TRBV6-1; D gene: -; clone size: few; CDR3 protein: CASSEALLRSNYGYTF; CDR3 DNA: TGTGCCAGCAGTGAAGCGCTTCTCAGGTCTAACTATGGCTACACCTTC
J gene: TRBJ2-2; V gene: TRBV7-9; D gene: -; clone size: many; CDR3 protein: CASSLEGGRTGELFF; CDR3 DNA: TGTGCCAGCAGCTTAGAGGGGGGCCGGACCGGGGAGCTGTTTTTT
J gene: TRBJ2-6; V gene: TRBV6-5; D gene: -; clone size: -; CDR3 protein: CASSYRGSGANVLTF; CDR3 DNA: TGTGCCAGCAGTTACCGGGGATCTGGGGCCAACGTCCTGACTTTC
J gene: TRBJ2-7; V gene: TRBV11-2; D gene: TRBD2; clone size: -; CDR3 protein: CASSLDRGLGDEQYF; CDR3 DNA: TGTGCCAGCAGCTTAGATCGTGGACTAGGGGACGAGCAGTACTTC
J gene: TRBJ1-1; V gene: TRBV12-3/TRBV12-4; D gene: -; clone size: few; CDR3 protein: CASSPRQVGYTEAFF; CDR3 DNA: TGTGCCAGCAGTCCAAGACAGGTGGGATACACTGAAGCTTTCTTT
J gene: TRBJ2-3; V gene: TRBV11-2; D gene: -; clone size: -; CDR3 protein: CASREEGRADTQYF; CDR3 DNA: TGTGCCAGCAGGGAGGAGGGACGGGCAGATACGCAGTATTTT
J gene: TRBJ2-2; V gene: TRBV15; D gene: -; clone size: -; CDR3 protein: CATSRDRRGGELFF; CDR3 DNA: TGTGCCACCAGCAGAGATAGGAGAGGCGGGGAGCTGTTTTTT
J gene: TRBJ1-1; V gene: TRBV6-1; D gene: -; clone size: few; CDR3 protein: CASSPRRQSNTEAFF; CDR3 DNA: TGTGCCAGCAGTCCTCGCCGGCAGTCGAACACTGAAGCTTTCTTT
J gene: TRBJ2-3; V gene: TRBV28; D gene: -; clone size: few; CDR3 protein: CASSPVRPGKTDTQYF; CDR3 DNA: TGTGCCAGCAGCCCAGTCAGGCCCGGGAAGACAGATACGCAGTATTTT
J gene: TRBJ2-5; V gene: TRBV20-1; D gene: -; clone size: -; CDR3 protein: CSGERGIGGPQETQYF; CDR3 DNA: TGCAGTGGCGAACGCGGGATCGGGGGACCACAAGAGACCCAGTACTTC
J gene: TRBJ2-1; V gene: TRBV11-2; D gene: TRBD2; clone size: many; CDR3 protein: CASVLAGGDNEQFF; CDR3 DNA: TGTGCCAGCGTACTAGCGGGGGGCGACAATGAGCAGTTCTTC
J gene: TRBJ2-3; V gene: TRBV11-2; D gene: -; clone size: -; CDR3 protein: CASSSIRGRKSKDTQYF; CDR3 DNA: TGTGCCAGCAGCTCGATCAGGGGCCGGAAAAGTAAGGATACGCAGTATTTT
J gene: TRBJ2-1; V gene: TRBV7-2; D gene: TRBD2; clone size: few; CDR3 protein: CASSLVAGGPGEQFF; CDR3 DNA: TGTGCCAGCAGCTTGGTGGCGGGGGGGCCAGGAGAGCAGTTCTTC
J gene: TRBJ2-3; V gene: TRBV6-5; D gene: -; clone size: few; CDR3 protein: CASSYSMGGEGTQYF; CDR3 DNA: TGTGCCAGCAGTTACTCAATGGGGGGAGAAGGTACGCAGTATTTT
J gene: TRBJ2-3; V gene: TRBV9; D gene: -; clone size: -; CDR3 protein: CASSVVSGGGTQYF; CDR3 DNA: TGTGCCAGCAGCGTAGTGAGCGGCGGTGGGACGCAGTATTTT
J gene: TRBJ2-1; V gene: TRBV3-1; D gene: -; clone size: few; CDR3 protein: CASSPWANSYNEQFF; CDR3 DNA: TGTGCCAGCAGCCCGTGGGCTAACTCCTACAATGAGCAGTTCTTC
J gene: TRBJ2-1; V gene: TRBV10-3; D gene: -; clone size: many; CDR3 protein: CAIGGRGENEQFF; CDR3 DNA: TGTGCCATCGGGGGCAGGGGCGAAAATGAGCAGTTCTTC
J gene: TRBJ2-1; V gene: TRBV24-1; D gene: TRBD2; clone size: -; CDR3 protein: CATSDVASGGDYNEQFF; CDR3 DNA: TGTGCCACCAGTGACGTGGCTAGCGGGGGGGATTACAATGAGCAGTTCTTC
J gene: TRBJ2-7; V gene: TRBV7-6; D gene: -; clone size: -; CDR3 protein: CASSQRVAFGYEQYF; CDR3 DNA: TGTGCCAGCAGCCAAAGGGTAGCTTTCGGCTACGAGCAGTACTTC
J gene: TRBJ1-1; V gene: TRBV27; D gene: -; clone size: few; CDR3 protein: CASSPLRGGGTEAFF; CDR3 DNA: TGTGCCAGCAGTCCGCTCAGGGGCGGGGGCACTGAAGCTTTCTTT
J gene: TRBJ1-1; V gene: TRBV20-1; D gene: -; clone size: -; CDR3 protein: CSAYRVAMNTEAFF; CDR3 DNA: TGCAGTGCCTACAGGGTAGCCATGAACACTGAAGCTTTCTTT
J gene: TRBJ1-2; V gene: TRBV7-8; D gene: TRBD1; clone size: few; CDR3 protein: CASSLRTGRNYGYTF; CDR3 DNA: TGTGCCAGCAGCTTAAGGACAGGGAGGAACTATGGCTACACCTTC
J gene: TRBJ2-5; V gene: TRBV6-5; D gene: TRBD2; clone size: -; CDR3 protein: CASSLAGTPQETQYF; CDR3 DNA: TGTGCCAGCAGCTTAGCGGGGACCCCTCAAGAGACCCAGTACTTC
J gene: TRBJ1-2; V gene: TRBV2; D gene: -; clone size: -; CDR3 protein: CASPPLRGGASNYGYTF; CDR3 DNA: TGTGCCAGTCCCCCTCTTCGGGGGGGCGCTTCGAACTATGGCTACACCTTC
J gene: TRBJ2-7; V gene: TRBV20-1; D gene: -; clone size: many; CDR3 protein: CSAPLWGALEASEQYF; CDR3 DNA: TGCAGTGCCCCCCTTTGGGGAGCGTTAGAGGCTAGCGAGCAGTACTTC
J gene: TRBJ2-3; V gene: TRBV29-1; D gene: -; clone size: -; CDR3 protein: CSVAQGTDTQYF; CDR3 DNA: TGCAGCGTCGCTCAGGGCACAGATACGCAGTATTTT
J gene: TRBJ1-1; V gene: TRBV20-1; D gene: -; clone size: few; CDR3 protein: CSAPMGGRNTEAFF; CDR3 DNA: TGCAGTGCCCCAATGGGTGGCAGGAACACTGAAGCTTTCTTT